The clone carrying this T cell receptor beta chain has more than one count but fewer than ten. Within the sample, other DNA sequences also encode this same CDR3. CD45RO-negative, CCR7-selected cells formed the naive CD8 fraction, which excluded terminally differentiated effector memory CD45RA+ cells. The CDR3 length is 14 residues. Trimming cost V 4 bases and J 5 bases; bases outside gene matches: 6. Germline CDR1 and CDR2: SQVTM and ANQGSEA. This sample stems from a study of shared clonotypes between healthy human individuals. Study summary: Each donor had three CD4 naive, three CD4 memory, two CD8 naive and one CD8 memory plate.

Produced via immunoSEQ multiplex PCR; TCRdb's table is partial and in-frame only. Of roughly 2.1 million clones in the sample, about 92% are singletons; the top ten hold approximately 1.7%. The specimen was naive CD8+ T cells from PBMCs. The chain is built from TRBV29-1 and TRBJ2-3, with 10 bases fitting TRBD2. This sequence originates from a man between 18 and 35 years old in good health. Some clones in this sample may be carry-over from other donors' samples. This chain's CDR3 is CSVGASGSLDTQYF. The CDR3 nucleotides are TGCAGCGTTGGGGCTAGCGGGAGTTTAGATACGCAGTATTTT.